This paragraph reports one TCR beta chain. What it binds is not known. The data derive from a study of human thymus T cells. Infants, healthy and Finnish, who were having corrective surgery for congenital heart defects served as donors. No fixed cell number was used; all available blood leukocytes supplied DNA. Findings and caveats of the study: What appeared biased in thymic and blood repertoires was the usage of V and J genes.

The assay was immunoSEQ multiplex PCR, and TCRdb's table has in-frame clones only and misses some. The data show 35,000 to 55,000 clones, with 94% seen just once and roughly 0.12% held by the top ten. This CDR3 comprises 15 residues. Germline V gene sequence: CDR1 LGHNA, CDR2 YNFKEQ. Deletions cut 0 bases from V and 0 bases from J, with 6 bases between. The TCR comes from a boy under two years old with a congenital heart defect but otherwise immunologically healthy. The rearrangement links TRBV4-2 to TRBJ1-5; possible D gene TRBD1, 5 bases. Input material: blood. The CDR3 here is CASSQDRASNQPQHF. CDR3 nucleotides: TGTGCCAGCAGCCAAGACAGGGCTAGCAATCAGCCCCAGCATTTT.